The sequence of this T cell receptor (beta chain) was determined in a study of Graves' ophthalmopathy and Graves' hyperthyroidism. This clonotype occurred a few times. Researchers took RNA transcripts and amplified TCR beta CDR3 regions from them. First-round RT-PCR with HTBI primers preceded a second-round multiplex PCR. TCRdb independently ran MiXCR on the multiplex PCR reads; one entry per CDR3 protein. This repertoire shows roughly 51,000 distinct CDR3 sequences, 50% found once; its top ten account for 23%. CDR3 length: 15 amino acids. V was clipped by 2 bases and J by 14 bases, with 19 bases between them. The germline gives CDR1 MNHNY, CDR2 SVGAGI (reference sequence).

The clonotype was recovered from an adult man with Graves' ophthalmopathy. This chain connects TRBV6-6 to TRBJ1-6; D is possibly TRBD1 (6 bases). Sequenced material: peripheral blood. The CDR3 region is CASSYRGRRSGTLHF. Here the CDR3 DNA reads TGTGCCAGCAGTTACAGGGGGAGGAGGTCCGGTACCCTCCACTTT.